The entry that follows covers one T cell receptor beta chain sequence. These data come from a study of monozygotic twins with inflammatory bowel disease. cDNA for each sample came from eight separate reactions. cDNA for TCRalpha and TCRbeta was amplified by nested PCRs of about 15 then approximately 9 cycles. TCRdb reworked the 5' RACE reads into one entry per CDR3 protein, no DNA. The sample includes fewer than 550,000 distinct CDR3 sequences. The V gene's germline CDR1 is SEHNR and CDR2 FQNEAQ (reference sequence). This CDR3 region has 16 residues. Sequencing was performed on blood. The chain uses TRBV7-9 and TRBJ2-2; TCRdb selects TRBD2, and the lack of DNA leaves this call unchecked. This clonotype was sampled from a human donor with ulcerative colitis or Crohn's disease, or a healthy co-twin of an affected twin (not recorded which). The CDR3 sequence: CASSLEGVRNTGELFF.